Presented here are 5 T cell receptor beta chains from one specimen sequenced in a study of identical twins. TCRdb fed the 5' RACE reads into MiXCR, producing one record per CDR3 protein. This table holds some 500,000 distinct CDR3 sequences, around 15% found once. This sample was also put to use in a study of yellow fever vaccine responses in identical twins.

The sample consisted of CD4+ T cells sorted from blood. These receptor sequences come from a woman younger than 35 in good health.

The chain has TRBV10-3 and TRBJ2-5, with 8 bases matching TRBD1. The junction had 7 bases not matched to a gene; V was cut back by 6 bases and J by 1 base. This CDR3 region has 15 residues. The germline CDR1 and CDR2 sequences are ENHRY and SYGVKD. This chain's CDR3 is CAIRDSGTGQETQYF. The CDR3 coding sequence is TGTGCCATCAGAGACTCAGGGACAGGCCAAGAGACCCAGTACTTC.

This clonotype has just a few counts. This chain connects TRBV7-8 to TRBJ1-5; 11 positions agree with TRBD1. Germline CDR1 reads SGHVS; CDR2 reads FQNEAQ. After removal of 4 bases from V and 6 bases from J, the junction contained 14 bases not matched to a gene. The CDR3 has 18 amino acids. CDR3 sequence reads: CASSSVDRGRRIGQPQHF. The CDR3 DNA reads TGTGCCAGCAGCTCCGTGGACAGGGGGCGGAGGATAGGTCAGCCCCAGCATTTT.

This clonotype was recorded at least ten times. This sequence joins TRBV18 and TRBJ2-2; D not resolved. Germline CDR1 reads KGHSH; CDR2 reads LQKENI. CDR3 size: 13 residues. V was trimmed by 2 bases and J by 4 bases, leaving 5 bases between them. The DNA of the CDR3 is TGTGCCAGCTCACCATATGGCACCGGGGAGCTGTTTTTT. Its translation is CASSPYGTGELFF.

This clonotype appeared a few times. J is TRBJ2-6 and V is TRBV18; D may be TRBD2 (5 bases). The CDR3 consists of 14 residues. V lost 2 bases, J lost 13 bases, and 15 bases lay in between. Germline V lookup: CDR1 KGHSH, CDR2 LQKENI. CDR3 coding DNA: TGTGCCAGCTCACCAGCAGCGGTCCCGGTGGTCCTGACTTTC. This gives the protein CASSPAAVPVVLTF.

This chain connects TRBV18 to TRBJ2-3; D not resolved. V lost 3 bases and J lost 1, with 11 bases in between. The CDR3 has 15 residues. Germline values: CDR1 KGHSH, CDR2 LQKENI. CDR3 sequence (DNA): TGTGCCAGCTCACCCCTTCCGAGAGGCACAGATACGCAGTATTTT. This sequence encodes CASSPLPRGTDTQYF.